This T cell receptor (beta chain) was sequenced in a study of blood T cell repertoires in COVID-19. The table lists this clone with a count of one. The germline V gene encodes CDR1 LGHDT and CDR2 YNNKEL (reference sequence). The V and J ends lost 4 bases and 5 bases, in that order; junction bases with no gene match: 4. This CDR3 contains 13 residues. Authors' data handling: Nucleated cell number was recorded as an estimate derived from reference gene primer amplification. The table came from immunoSEQ multiplex PCR; TCRdb's copy has only in-frame clones and leaves some out. Clone size and the V and J calls come from that table; the DNA yielded D and trimming. The sample lists approximately 180,000 clones, more than 75% occurring once.

The chain recombines TRBV3-1 (or the pseudogene TRBV3-2) with TRBJ2-5; the match to TRBD2 covers 7 bases. Material for sequencing was peripheral blood. This receptor was identified in a person aged 65 to 85 with COVID-19, enrolled during active disease. Here the CDR3 reads CASSRASGETQYF. CDR3 nucleotide sequence: TGTGCCAGCAGCCGAGCTAGCGGCGAGACCCAGTACTTC.